Here is one TCR beta chain with its context. Some clones are missing from TCRdb's copy, which holds only in-frame ones; the method was immunoSEQ multiplex PCR. Of about 36,000 clones listed, around nine tenths are singletons. This record belongs to a study of monozygotic twins with cystic fibrosis. J was trimmed by 3 bases and V by 1 base; bases with no gene match: 11. The CDR3 is 18 amino acids. The V call is TRBV23-1, the J call TRBJ1-4; 7 positions agree with TRBD1. TRBV23-1 has ORF status, its function being uncertain. The TCR comes from a boy younger than 10 with cystic fibrosis. The sequenced material came from blood. The CDR3 DNA reads TGCGCCAGCAGTCAATTCCGAGACAGGGCTGGTTCTAATGAAAAACTGTTTTTT. Its translation: CASSQFRDRAGSNEKLFF.